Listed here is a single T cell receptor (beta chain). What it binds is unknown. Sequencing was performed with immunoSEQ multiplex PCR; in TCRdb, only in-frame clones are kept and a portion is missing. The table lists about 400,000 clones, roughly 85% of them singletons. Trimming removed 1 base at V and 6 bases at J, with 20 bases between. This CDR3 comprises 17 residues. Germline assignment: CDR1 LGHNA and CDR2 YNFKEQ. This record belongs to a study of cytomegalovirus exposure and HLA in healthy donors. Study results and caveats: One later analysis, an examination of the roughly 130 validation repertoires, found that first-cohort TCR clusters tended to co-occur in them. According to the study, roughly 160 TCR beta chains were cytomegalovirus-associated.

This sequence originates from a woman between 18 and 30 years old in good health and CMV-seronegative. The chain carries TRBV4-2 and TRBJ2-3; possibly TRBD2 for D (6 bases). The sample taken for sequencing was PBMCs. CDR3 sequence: CASSQVELADHPDTQYF. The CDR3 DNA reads TGTGCCAGCAGCCAAGTCGAATTAGCGGACCACCCGGATACGCAGTATTTT.